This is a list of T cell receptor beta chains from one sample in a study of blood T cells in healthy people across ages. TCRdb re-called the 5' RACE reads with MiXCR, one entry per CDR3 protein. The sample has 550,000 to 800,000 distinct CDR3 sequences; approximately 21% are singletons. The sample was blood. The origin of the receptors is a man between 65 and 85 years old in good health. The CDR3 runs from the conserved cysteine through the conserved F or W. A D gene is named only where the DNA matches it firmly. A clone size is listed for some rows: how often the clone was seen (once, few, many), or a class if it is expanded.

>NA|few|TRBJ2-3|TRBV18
TGTGCCAGCTCACCACCGGGGTGGGGACGGACAGATACGCAGTATTTT
CASSPPGWGRTDTQYF
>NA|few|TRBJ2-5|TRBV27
TGTGCCAGCAGACTGGACGGCACGCGGCAAGAGACCCAGTACTTC
CASRLDGTRQETQYF
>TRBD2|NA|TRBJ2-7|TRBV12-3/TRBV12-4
TGTGCCAGCAAACTAGCGGGAGGTTTGTACGAGCAGTACTTC
CASKLAGGLYEQYF
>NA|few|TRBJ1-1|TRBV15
TGTGCCACCAGCAGAGATCGTACTGAAGCTTTCTTT
CATSRDRTEAFF
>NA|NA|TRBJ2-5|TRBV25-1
TGTGCCAGCAGTGAACAGGGTGGTTTGGAGACCCAGTACTTC
CASSEQGGLETQYF
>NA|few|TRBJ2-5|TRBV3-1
TGTGCCAGCAGCCGATACCAGTCGGAGACCCAGTACTTC
CASSRYQSETQYF
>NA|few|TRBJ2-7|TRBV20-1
TGCAGTGCTAGAGATTCAGGGCTTGGCTACGAGCAGTACTTC
CSARDSGLGYEQYF
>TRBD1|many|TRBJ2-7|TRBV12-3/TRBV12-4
TGTGCCAGCAGTATGGGACAGATCTACGAGCAGTACTTC
CASSMGQIYEQYF
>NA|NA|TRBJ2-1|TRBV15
TGTGCCACCAGCGGGGACATCGGGAACAATGAGCAGTTCTTC
CATSGDIGNNEQFF
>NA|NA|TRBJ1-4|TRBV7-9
TGTGCCAGCAGCGTCCTGGGGGGGGAACTGTTTTTT
CASSVLGGELFF
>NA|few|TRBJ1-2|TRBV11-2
TGTGCCAGCAGCTCAGGGACGTTCTATGGCTACACCTTC
CASSSGTFYGYTF
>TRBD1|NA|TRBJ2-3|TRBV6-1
TGTGCCAGCAGAGCCGGGACAGGGTTGGATACGCAGTATTTT
CASRAGTGLDTQYF
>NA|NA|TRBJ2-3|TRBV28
TGTGCCACCGGACGAGATACGCAGTATTTT
CATGRDTQYF
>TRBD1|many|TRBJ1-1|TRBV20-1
TGCAGTGCGCCGGGACAGGGCAACACTGAAGCTTTCTTT
CSAPGQGNTEAFF
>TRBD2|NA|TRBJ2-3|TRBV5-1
TGCGCCAGCAGCCCGGGACTAGCGGGAAACACACATACGCAGTATTTT
CASSPGLAGNTHTQYF
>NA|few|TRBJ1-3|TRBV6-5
TGTGCCAGCACGGCCCCCCGAGGCACCATATATTTT
CASTAPRGTIYF
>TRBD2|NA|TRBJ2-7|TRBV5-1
TGCGCCAGCAGCTTTCAGGCTAGCGGGGCCTACGAGCAGTACTTC
CASSFQASGAYEQYF
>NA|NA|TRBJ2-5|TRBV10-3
TGTGCCATCAGTCTGGATCGGCGGGAGACCCAGTACTTC
CAISLDRRETQYF
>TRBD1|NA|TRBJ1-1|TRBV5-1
TGCGCCAGCAGCTGGTCAGGGGGAACTGAAGCTTTCTTT
CASSWSGGTEAFF
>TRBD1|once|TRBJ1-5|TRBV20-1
TGCAGTGCTCCCACTTGGACAGGGGATCAGCCCCAGCATTTT
CSAPTWTGDQPQHF
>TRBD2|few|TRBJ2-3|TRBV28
TGTGCCAGCTGGCCCGGGAGGCGCACAGATACGCAGTATTTT
CASWPGRRTDTQYF
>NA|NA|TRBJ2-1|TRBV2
TGTGCCAGCAGTAGACTAGTACGTGAGCAGTTCTTC
CASSRLVREQFF
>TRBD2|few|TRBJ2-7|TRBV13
TGTGCCAGCAGCTTAGCGTCTAGCGGGACCTACGAGCAGTACTTC
CASSLASSGTYEQYF
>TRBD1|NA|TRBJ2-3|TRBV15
TGTGCCACCAGCACATCCTGGACAGGGGACACAGATACGCAGTATTTT
CATSTSWTGDTDTQYF
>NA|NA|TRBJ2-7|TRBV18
TGTGCCAGCTCTCAGACCCACCAGGGCTCCTACGAGCAGTACTTC
CASSQTHQGSYEQYF